The 2 T cell receptor beta chains reported below all come from one sample, sequenced in a study of vaccination effects on CD4 cells after COVID-19. For these receptors, no antigen is known. Profiled with immunoSEQ multiplex PCR; TCRdb holds only in-frame clones, not every one. The sample carries about 47,000 clones, roughly 76% recorded once. Cells that had been cultured for 10 days were the source of isolated CD4+ T cells. Sequences were derived from CD4+ T cells from PBMCs cultured without peptide, sampled before COVID-19 vaccination. All receptors come from a human donor who had a prior SARS-CoV-2 infection.

In its sample, this clone was seen a few times. The rearrangement links TRBV7-8 to TRBJ1-2, with D possibly TRBD1 on 5 matching bases. This CDR3 spans 13 amino acids. Germline V gives CDR1 SGHVS, CDR2 FQNEAQ. Between the trimmed V and J ends, which lost 1 base and 3 bases, there was a span of 6 bases. The CDR3 protein is CASSLGQYYGYTF. CDR3 in DNA: TGTGCCAGCAGCTTAGGACAGTACTATGGCTACACCTTC.

This sequence joins TRBV12-3 or TRBV12-4 and TRBJ1-4; D gene unclear. Trimming left V 1 base short and J 5 bases short, with 5 bases between. The CDR3 length is 13 residues. The CDR3 DNA reads as TGTGCCAGCAGTTTAGGATACAATGAAAAACTGTTTTTT. Amino acids: CASSLGYNEKLFF.